The T cell receptor (beta chain) described here comes from a study of T cells in Graves' hyperthyroidism and ophthalmopathy. Study context: Blood was drawn when the patient was first diagnosed and still untreated.

Amplification yielded TCR beta CDR3 regions, with RNA transcripts as the source. The study used the HTBI primer set for a first-round RT-PCR of the TCR CDR3. Using its own MiXCR run on the multiplex PCR reads, TCRdb lists one record per CDR3 protein. This sample has 450,000 to 650,000 distinct CDR3 sequences, with 14% found just once. V was pared by 1 base and J by 6 bases, with 14 bases of the junction left unmatched. CDR3 size: 17 residues. CDR1 is GTSNPN, CDR2 SVGIG, per germline (reference sequence). Pregnant or lactating patients were excluded, as were those with uncontrolled infection or other autoimmune disease. This clonotype was recorded at least ten times.

V is TRBV30 and J is TRBJ2-2; 7 bases map to TRBD2. What was sequenced was blood. This TCR was recovered from a woman aged 18-29 years with Graves' ophthalmopathy. This chain's CDR3 is CAWSARPSAREAGELFF. In DNA form, the CDR3 reads TGTGCCTGGAGTGCAAGACCTAGCGCCCGGGAGGCCGGGGAGCTGTTTTTT.